This T cell receptor beta chain was recorded in a study of blood T cell repertoires in COVID-19 (dated by TCRdb to about 2020). Broadly, across the study: Samples covering the acute and convalescent phases of COVID-19 were provided by collaborators in the United States, Italy and Spain. The prospective study material was composed of cDNA or gDNA derived from T cells, B-cell-depleted T cells, or PBMCs. Deeply sampled blood TCRbeta repertoires from subjects exposed to, actively infected with, or recovered from COVID-19 were included in the dataset. The repertoires were released in a freely available public database intended as a resource for research on the immune response to SARS-CoV-2. Samples came from the ongoing ImmuneRACE study (first 160 participants) plus 1,254 subjects from 6 global collaborators. Sample metadata almost always included a de-identified subject ID, COVID-19 status, age in years and sex. Where available, HLA class I and class II types were obtained from metadata supplied by the sample provider rather than from assay-based typing. The research as a whole found: Clinical and demographic metadata were provided uncurated, with the amount varying by source and participant.

TCRbeta CDR3 regions were amplified from genomic DNA using the immunoSEQ Assay, a bias-controlled multiplex PCR. As for the original processing: Nucleated cell counts per sample were estimated from amplification of reference gene primers within the assay. To quantify the absolute abundance of each unique TCRbeta CDR3 rearrangement, sequence reads were collapsed and filtered. Productive Simpson clonality was computed per sample as the square root of Simpson's diversity index over productive rearrangements. What TCRdb holds here is the immuneACCESS table cut down to in-frame rearrangements. Part of the clones is not present; checked against another copy, under half of the missing clones reflect an unresolved V gene, and the others are unexplained. The V and J calls and clone size come from that table; D and trimming were worked out from the DNA. This sample comprises roughly 400,000 clones, 90% to 95% of them detected only once. Jointly, the top ten make up about 0.9% of the sample.

On this clone: Its target antigen remains unknown. Qualities for individual bases were not recorded, and no much larger clone is one base off.

Participants in the prospective study were enrolled through a virtual design, were aged about 18 to 89 years, and lived in roughly 26 United States geographic areas. To assign participants to cohorts, the prospective study relied on clinical history that participants themselves reported in a screening survey and a study questionnaire. Exposed participants were defined as having been in contact with someone with a PCR-confirmed or clinician-diagnosed COVID-19 case within 2 weeks of study entry. Each participant in the prospective study had whole blood, serum and a nasopharyngeal or oropharyngeal swab collected by mobile phlebotomists. Additional blood draws and questionnaires over an approximately two-month period could optionally be provided by prospective study participants. Before DNA extraction, prospective study blood samples were shipped either frozen or at room temperature. From the cysteine up to the phenylalanine, the CDR3 has a length of 15 residues. The sequence is cut down to CDR3 DNA, 45 bases in frame from base 1. The junction shows trimming of 3 bases on V and 2 bases on J, plus 13 bases between the germline ends. Looking up the germline V gene (reference sequence) yields CDR1 LNHDA and CDR2 SQIVND.

The sample taken for sequencing was PBMCs or T cells enriched from blood (not recorded which). This sequence was found in a woman aged 40 to 50 who had been exposed to COVID-19. The chain links TRBV19 with TRBJ1-2; no D gene is confidently identified. The CDR3 in this case is CASSISRLGNYGYTF. In nucleotides, the sequence is TGTGCCAGTAGTATTAGTAGGTTGGGCAACTATGGCTACACCTTC.